The entry below gives a single TCR beta chain sequence along with its context. Its antigen remains unidentified. The sample holds no much larger clone one base away, and base qualities are not on file. The High Capacity cDNA Reverse Transcription Kit was used to reverse transcribe all of the isolated RNA, meaning that expressed TCRB transcripts were what got sequenced. Deep immunoSEQ sequencing was performed on naive, central memory and regulatory T cell samples, with an average of about 3.6 million total reads per sample. Sorted cells were lysed in RLT buffer, and RNA was extracted using DNase-treated RNeasy Micro or Mini kits according to cell number. To prevent cross-contamination, every cell subset was processed on its own, while patient and healthy donor samples were processed together. The immunoSEQ multiplex PCR was used to amplify TCRB sequences from cDNA, yielding 87-bp fragments that span the CDR3 region. Amplicons were sequenced on the Illumina HiSeq platform. For the original study's pipeline: Synthetic template baselines were used to correct PCR bias computationally, reads within Hamming distance 2 were collapsed, and singletons that could not be merged were discarded. Reads were aligned against IMGT so that V, D and J genes, CDR3 length and insertions or deletions at six rearrangement sites could be assigned. Clonotype counts were normalized to sorted cell number within each subset before computing true diversity and Gini coefficients with the tcR R package. Repertoire sharing was quantified using the overlap coefficient calculated on TCRB nucleotide sequences. What TCRdb holds here is the immuneACCESS table cut down to in-frame rearrangements. Part of the clones is not present; checked against another copy, under half of the missing clones reflect an unresolved V gene, and the others are unexplained. The V and J calls and clone size are taken from that table; D and trimming were inferred from the DNA. Within this sample are about 120,000 clones, with about a sixth of them counted one time only. The ten biggest clones cover 2.3% of the sample.

Each donor gave one peripheral blood draw, around 0.12 L on average, collected into heparinised tubes. Naive, central memory, regulatory and stem cell-like memory CD4+ T cells were sorted on a BD FACSAria II using a panel including CD45RO, CCR7, CD25, CD127, CD95 and CD27. A purity above 95% was achieved for all sorted populations. PBMCs were isolated right away by Lymphoprep density gradient centrifugation and were stained directly, without culture. To minimize batch effects, samples were stained and sorted in pairs, one healthy donor with one patient per experiment. There are 10 amino acids in the CDR3, from cysteine to phenylalanine inclusive. Of all the DNA, just the CDR3 is kept, 30 bases in frame from base 1. The germline V end is reduced by 11 bases and the J end by 8 bases; junction bases left unmatched: 3. CDR1 and CDR2, per the germline V gene, are KGHSH and LQKENI. The data were taken from a study of beta chain features in type 1 diabetes (dated by TCRdb to between 2017 and 2018). Study-wide context: Mean age, gender distribution, total cell number and subset yield were not different between patients and healthy donors. The study compared TCRB repertoires of sorted circulating CD4+ T cell subsets between recently diagnosed type 1 diabetes patients and matched healthy donors. Naive and central memory subsets were obtained from all 28 donors, but regulatory and stem cell-like memory subsets were isolated from only 8 patients and about eight healthy donors. Across all samples, about 110 million sorted cells were examined, and cell number per subset correlated strongly with RNA yield. The investigation overall reported the following: PCR might favor shorter templates, but patient and control samples were amplified and corrected together, so any skew would affect both groups equally. Because cDNA was sequenced instead of genomic DNA, highly expressing activated cells could be over-represented, though the groups showed no difference in activation or CD3 levels. Naive, central memory and regulatory TCRB repertoires appeared to be more alike among patients than among healthy donors. A moderate but significant shortening of TCRB CDR3 length was observed in type 1 diabetes patients in all four CD4+ subsets. At VDJ recombination sites, patients with type 1 diabetes made fewer insertions and deleted more nucleotides, a pattern implying thymic rearrangement abnormalities. Only small numbers of individuals were included in the HLA sub-analyses, which left unresolved whether HLA type had any influence on TCRB rearrangement.

The source is a man between 25 and 39 years old with type 1 diabetes. Sequenced sample: central memory CD4+ T cells from blood. The rearranged chain carries TRBV18 and TRBJ2-1, and TRBD2 aligns with 7 junction nucleotides. This receptor carries the CDR3 CARRGDEQFF. The base sequence is TGTGCCCGCCGGGGGGATGAGCAGTTCTTC.